Below, one T cell receptor (beta chain) is given with its context. Its antigen is unknown. The same CDR3 arises from other DNA sequences in this sample as well. These data come from a study of T cell responses to AZD1222 COVID-19 vaccine. Germline CDR1 and CDR2: SGHRS and YFSETQ. The CDR3 spans 14 residues. V was cut by 0 bases and J by 3 bases, with 9 bases left in between. General observations from the study: Baseline seropositivity characterized only 5 or 6 AZD1222 recipients.

Only in-frame clones appear in the TCRdb table, and some are missing; sequencing was by immunoSEQ multiplex PCR. The data contain about 93,000 clones, just under 90% of them singletons. The rearrangement joins TRBV5-1 to TRBJ2-5; TRBD1 is a possible D gene (6 bases). This TCR came from an adult in good health. Sequencing used peripheral blood, obtained on day 0 of MenACWY control vaccination. The CDR3 region is CASSLVAGEETQYF. The CDR3 DNA sequence: TGCGCCAGCAGCTTGGTGGCAGGGGAAGAGACCCAGTACTTC.